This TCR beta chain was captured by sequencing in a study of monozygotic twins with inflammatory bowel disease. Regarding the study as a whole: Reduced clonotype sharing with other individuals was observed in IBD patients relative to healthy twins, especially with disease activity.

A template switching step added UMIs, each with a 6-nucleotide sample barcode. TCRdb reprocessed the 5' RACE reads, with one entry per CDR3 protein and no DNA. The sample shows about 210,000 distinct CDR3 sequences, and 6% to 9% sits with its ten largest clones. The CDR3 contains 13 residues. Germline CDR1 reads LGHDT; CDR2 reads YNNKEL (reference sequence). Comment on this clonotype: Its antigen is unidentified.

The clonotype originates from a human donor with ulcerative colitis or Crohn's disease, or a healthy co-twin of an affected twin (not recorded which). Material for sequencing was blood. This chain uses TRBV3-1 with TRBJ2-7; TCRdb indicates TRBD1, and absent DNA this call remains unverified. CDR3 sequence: CASSPRGGAEQYF.